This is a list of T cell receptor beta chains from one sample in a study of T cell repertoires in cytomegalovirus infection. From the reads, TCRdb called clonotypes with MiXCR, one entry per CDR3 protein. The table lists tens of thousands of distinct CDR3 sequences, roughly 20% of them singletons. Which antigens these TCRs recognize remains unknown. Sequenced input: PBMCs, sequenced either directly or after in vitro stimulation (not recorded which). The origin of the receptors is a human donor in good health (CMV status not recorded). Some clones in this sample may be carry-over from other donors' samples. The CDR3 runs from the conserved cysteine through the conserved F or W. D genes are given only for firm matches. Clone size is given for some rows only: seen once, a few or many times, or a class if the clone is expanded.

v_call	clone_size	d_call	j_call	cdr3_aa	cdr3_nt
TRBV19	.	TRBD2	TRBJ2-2	CASTPRLAGVGGELFF	TGTGCCAGTACCCCGAGGCTAGCGGGAGTAGGCGGGGAGCTGTTTTTT
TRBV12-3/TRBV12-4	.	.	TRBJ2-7	CASSLGQGGSYEQYF	TGTGCCAGCAGTCTCGGACAGGGAGGGTCCTACGAGCAGTACTTC
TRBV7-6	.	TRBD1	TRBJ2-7	CASSTTGSFYEQYF	TGTGCCAGCAGCACGACAGGGTCATTCTACGAGCAGTACTTC
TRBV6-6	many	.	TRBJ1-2	CASSRGSNYGYTF	TGTGCCAGCAGCCGCGGCTCCAACTATGGCTACACCTTC
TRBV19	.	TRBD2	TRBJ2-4	CASSTRRGVGKNIQYF	TGTGCCAGTAGTACCCGGCGGGGGGTTGGCAAAAACATTCAGTACTTC
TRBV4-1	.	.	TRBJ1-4	CASSQERRGKGEKLFF	TGCGCCAGCAGCCAAGAAAGGCGAGGGAAGGGTGAAAAACTGTTTTTT
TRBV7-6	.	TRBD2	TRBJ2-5	CASSPPGLAFQETQYF	TGTGCCAGCAGCCCACCGGGACTAGCGTTCCAAGAGACCCAGTACTTC
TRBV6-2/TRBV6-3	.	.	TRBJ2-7	CASSYESPPYEQYF	TGTGCCAGCAGTTACGAGTCCCCGCCCTACGAGCAGTACTTC
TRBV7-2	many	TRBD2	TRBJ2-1	CASSLRALAGVYNEQFF	TGTGCCAGCAGCCTACGAGCGCTAGCGGGGGTCTACAATGAGCAGTTCTTC
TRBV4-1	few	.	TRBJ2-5	CASSQEWWGQETQYF	TGCGCCAGCAGCCAAGAATGGTGGGGCCAAGAGACCCAGTACTTC
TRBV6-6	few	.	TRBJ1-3	CASSYKPPAHLSGNTIYF	TGTGCCAGCAGTTATAAACCTCCGGCTCACCTCTCTGGAAACACCATATATTTT
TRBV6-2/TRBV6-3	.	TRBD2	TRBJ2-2	CASSYASGESGELFF	TGTGCCAGCAGTTACGCTAGCGGAGAGTCCGGGGAGCTGTTTTTT
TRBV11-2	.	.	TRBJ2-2	CASSPRSSRTGELFF	TGTGCCAGCAGCCCCCGGAGCTCGAGGACCGGGGAGCTGTTTTTT
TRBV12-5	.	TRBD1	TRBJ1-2	CASGFGQGPNYGYTF	TGTGCTAGTGGCTTCGGACAGGGGCCTAACTATGGCTACACCTTC
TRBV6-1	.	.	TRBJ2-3	CASSESLADTQYF	TGTGCCAGCAGTGAAAGTCTCGCAGATACGCAGTATTTT
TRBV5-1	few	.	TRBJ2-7	CASSRERQQYEQYF	TGCGCCAGCAGTCGAGAGCGGCAGCAGTACGAGCAGTACTTC
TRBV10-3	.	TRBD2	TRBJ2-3	CAIAGTSGNQDTQYF	TGTGCCATCGCCGGGACTAGCGGGAACCAAGATACGCAGTATTTT